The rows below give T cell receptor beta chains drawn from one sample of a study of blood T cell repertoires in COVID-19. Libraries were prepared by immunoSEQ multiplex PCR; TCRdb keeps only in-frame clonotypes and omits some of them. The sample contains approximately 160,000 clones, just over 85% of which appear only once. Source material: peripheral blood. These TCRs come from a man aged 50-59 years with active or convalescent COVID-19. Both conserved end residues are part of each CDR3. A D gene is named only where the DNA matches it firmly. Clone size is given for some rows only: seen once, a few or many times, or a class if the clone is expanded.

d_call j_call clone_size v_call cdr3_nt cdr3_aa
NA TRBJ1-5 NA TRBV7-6 TGTGCCAGCAGCTTCCTAGAGGGGGTCAATCAGCCCCAGCATTTT CASSFLEGVNQPQHF
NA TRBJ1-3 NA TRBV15 TGTGCCACCAGCAGAGATTCAGGGCCTGGAAACACCATATATTTT CATSRDSGPGNTIYF
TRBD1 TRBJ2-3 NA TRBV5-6 TGTGCCAGCAGCTTGCTGGACAGGGGCCGAGATACGCAGTATTTT CASSLLDRGRDTQYF
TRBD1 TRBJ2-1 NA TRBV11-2 TGTGCCAGCAGCTTAGTCTCCTGGCAGGGGGCACGGGATGAGCAGTTCTTC CASSLVSWQGARDEQFF
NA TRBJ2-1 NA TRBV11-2 TGTGCCAGCAGCTTAGGGCAGGGGTTTTATGAGCAGTTCTTC CASSLGQGFYEQFF
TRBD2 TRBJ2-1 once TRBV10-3 TGTGCCATCAGTGAACTAGCGGGGGTTGGAAATGAGCAGTTCTTC CAISELAGVGNEQFF
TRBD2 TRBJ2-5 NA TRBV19 TGTGCCAGTAGTTTCGGGACTAGGGTTGAGACCCAGTACTTC CASSFGTRVETQYF
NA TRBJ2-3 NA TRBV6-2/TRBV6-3 TGTGCCAGCAGTTACCCTAAAACCACAGATACGCAGTATTTT CASSYPKTTDTQYF
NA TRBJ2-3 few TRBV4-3 TGCGCCAGCCAAGTCGATTACTCGAAAAGCACAGATACGCAGTATTTT CASQVDYSKSTDTQYF
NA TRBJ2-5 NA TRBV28 TGTGCCAGCAGTGGGATAGGGGGAGCCCAAGAGACCCAGTACTTC CASSGIGGAQETQYF
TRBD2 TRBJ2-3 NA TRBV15 TGTGCCACTTCACCGGGACTAGCGACAGATACGCAGTATTTT CATSPGLATDTQYF
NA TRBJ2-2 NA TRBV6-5 TGTGCCAGCAGGGGCGGGGGCGTCGACACCGGGGAGCTGTTTTTT CASRGGGVDTGELFF
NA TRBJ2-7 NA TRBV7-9 TGTGCCAGCAGCCCGCCATTTCCCTTGAGCTCCTACGAGCAGTACTTC CASSPPFPLSSYEQYF
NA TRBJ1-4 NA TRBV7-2 TGTGCCAGCAGCCTCGACCTGGATCGGGCTAATGAAAAACTGTTTTTT CASSLDLDRANEKLFF
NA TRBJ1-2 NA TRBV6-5 TGTGCCAGCAGTTCAATGCCAGGGGATGGCTACACCTTC CASSSMPGDGYTF
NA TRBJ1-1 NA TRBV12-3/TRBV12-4 TGTGCCAGCAGTTTGGAGCGGGGCACTGAAGCTTTCTTT CASSLERGTEAFF
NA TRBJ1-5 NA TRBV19 TGTGCCAGTATGGAGCAGAATCAGCCCCAGCATTTT CASMEQNQPQHF
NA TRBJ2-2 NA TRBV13 TGTGCCAGCAGCTTTGGACACATGAACACCGGGGAGCTGTTTTTT CASSFGHMNTGELFF
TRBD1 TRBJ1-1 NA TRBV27 TGTGCCAGCAGGGACAGGGCCAGCGCGACCGAAGCTTTCTTT CASRDRASATEAFF
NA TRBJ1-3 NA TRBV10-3 TGTGCCATCAGTGATGGGGGGTCCTCTGGAAACACCATATATTTT CAISDGGSSGNTIYF
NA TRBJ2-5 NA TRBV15 TGTGCCACCAGCAGAGAACAGGGCGAGACCCAGTACTTC CATSREQGETQYF
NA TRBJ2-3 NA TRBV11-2 TGTGCCAGTAGTGAGGGGGTCACAGATACGCAGTATTTT CASSEGVTDTQYF
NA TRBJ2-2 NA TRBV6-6 TGTGCCAGCAGATCCACCTATTACAACACCGGGGAGCTGTTTTTT CASRSTYYNTGELFF
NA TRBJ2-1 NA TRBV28 TGTGCCAGCAGTTTAGGGCAGGGGGGTTCCTACAATGAGCAGTTCTTC CASSLGQGGSYNEQFF